The text below deals with one T cell receptor (beta chain). Each sample gave at least 6.5 million isolated PBMCs. A second PCR of 7 to 11 cycles used a sample-barcoded 5' primer and a J-beta primer mix. All samples gave at least 2.5 million CDR3-containing paired-end reads. TCRdb processed the 5' RACE reads anew with MiXCR; each CDR3 protein has one entry. Of roughly 2 million distinct CDR3 sequences detected, roughly 49% appear once; the ten largest clones hold roughly 2%. This specimen comes from a study of blood T cells in healthy people across ages. The CDR3 length is 15 residues. The trim removed 6 bases at V and 2 bases at J, leaving 9 bases unmatched. Germline V gene lookup returns CDR1 MNHEY and CDR2 SVGAGI.

The chain joins TRBV6-5 to TRBJ2-5; 7 bases are a match to TRBD2. The sample comprised blood. The sequence was collected from a woman between 40 and 50 years old in good health. The CDR3 is CASSPPEGGQETQYF. The DNA for the CDR3 is TGTGCCAGCAGCCCCCCCGAGGGAGGGCAAGAGACCCAGTACTTC.